This paragraph covers one T cell receptor (beta chain) sequence. Antigen: not known. This sample stems from a study of CD8 T cells in Susac syndrome. About the study: Blood was drawn from Susac syndrome patients while they were therapy-naive, on corticosteroids, or on intravenous immunoglobulin alone. Whole-study findings and limits: An acknowledgment was made by the study that its TCR sequencing and HLA analysis involved relatively few individuals.

Sequencing of TCR beta, carried out with a high-throughput approach, was applied to CD8+ and CD4+ T cells from the blood. Random hexamers primed reverse transcription of roughly 0.5 to 1 ug RNA. Multiplex immunoSEQ PCR targeted 54 Vbeta and 13 Jbeta TCR beta segments. Each CDR3 protein gets one entry after TCRdb re-called the immunoSEQ multiplex PCR reads with MiXCR. This sample carries some 200,000 distinct CDR3 sequences, roughly 91% of them seen once, and the ten largest clones take 0.085% to 0.09%. Germline assignment: CDR1 WSHSY and CDR2 SAAADI. V shed 4 bases, J shed 1 base, and the junction held 5 bases outside the gene matches. The CDR3 totals 15 residues.

Sample: CD4+ T cells from PBMCs. This clonotype originated in a human donor with Susac syndrome. V is TRBV10-2 and J is TRBJ2-3, with 7 positions matching TRBD2. The DNA for the CDR3 is TGCGCCAGCAGTGGACCGGGAGGTCGCACAGATACGCAGTATTTT. It yields the protein CASSGPGGRTDTQYF.